A single sample gave rise to the 2 T cell receptor beta chains below, sequenced in a study of early T cells in non-severe SARS-CoV-2 infection. MiXCR was run by TCRdb on the 5' RACE reads, yielding one entry per CDR3 protein. This table has tens of thousands of distinct CDR3 sequences, more than 5% appearing once. Sequencing was carried out using whole blood. The receptor set was obtained from an adult who was a healthcare worker with PCR-confirmed SARS-CoV-2 infection or an uninfected control (not recorded which).

The chain is built from TRBV4-2 and TRBJ1-2; the D is unclear. Between the trimmed V and J ends, which lost 2 bases and 5 bases, there was a span of 12 bases. This CDR3 has 14 amino acids. Germline loops: CDR1 LGHNA, CDR2 YNFKEQ. In DNA form, the CDR3 reads TGTGCCAGCAGCCAAACGCTCCAGTCGTATGGCTACACCTTC. Its protein is CASSQTLQSYGYTF.

This clonotype was observed at least ten times. The J gene is TRBJ2-7, the V gene TRBV14, with D tentatively TRBD1 (6 bases). V was shortened by 4 bases and J by 3 bases, with 10 bases between the two germline ends. The CDR3 covers 13 residues. Germline lookup yields CDR1 SGHDN and CDR2 FVKESK. This CDR3 reads CASSRQGIYEQYF. The CDR3 DNA reads TGTGCCAGCAGCCGCCAGGGGATCTACGAGCAGTACTTC.